The TCR beta chain described here comes from a study of T cells after yellow fever vaccination. CDR1 and CDR2 (germline): SGHAT, FQNNGV. The CDR3 runs to 15 residues. The V gene end was trimmed by 3 bases and the J gene end by 5 bases; junction bases not matched to a gene: 6. This clonotype has more than one count but fewer than ten. TCRdb re-derived calls from the 5' RACE reads in MiXCR, one entry per CDR3 protein. The top ten hold around 17% of the sample, which has 350,000 to 450,000 distinct CDR3 sequences, over 15% seen once. Sequenced here: PBMCs, sampled before the yellow fever booster vaccination. The chain recombines TRBV11-2 with TRBJ2-2, with 7 bases matching TRBD1. The sequence came from a man between 18 and 35 years old who received the YFV17D yellow fever vaccine. The CDR3 region is CASSFTIQGTGELFF. CDR3 bases: TGTGCCAGCAGCTTCACGATACAGGGGACCGGGGAGCTGTTTTTT. Full variable domain (rest looked up from reference TRBV11-2 and TRBJ2-2): EAGVAQSPRYKIIEKRQSVAFWCNPISGHATLYWYQQILGQGPKLLIQFQNNGVVDDSQLPKDRFSAERLKGVDSTLKIQPAKLEDSAVYLCASSFTIQGTGELFFGEGSRLTVL.